A selection of T cell receptor beta chains follows, all from one sample in a study of early T cells in non-severe SARS-CoV-2 infection. TCRdb processed the 5' RACE reads anew with MiXCR; each CDR3 protein has one entry. The sample yields tens of thousands of distinct CDR3 sequences, approximately 6.1% seen once. Sequenced: whole blood. These receptors all come from an adult who was a healthcare worker with PCR-confirmed SARS-CoV-2 infection or an uninfected control (not recorded which). The CDR3 runs from the conserved cysteine through the conserved F or W. A D gene is named only where the DNA matches it firmly. Not every row has a clone size; where given, it reads once, few, many or a size class.

.	TRBJ2-1	.	TRBV5-6	TGTGCCAGCAGCTCAGATAACAATGAGCAGTTCTTC	CASSSDNNEQFF
many	TRBJ2-2	TRBD2	TRBV4-2	TGTGCCAGCAGCCAAGATGTAGGCGGGGGGCGATACAACACCGGGGAGCTGTTTTTT	CASSQDVGGGRYNTGELFF
many	TRBJ2-7	.	TRBV7-8	TGTGCCAGCAGCTCCACCGTCGGTGGAGGGACCTACGAGCAGTACTTC	CASSSTVGGGTYEQYF
.	TRBJ1-6	TRBD1	TRBV30	TGTGCCTGGAGTACAGAAACAGGGGGCGCACGCTCACCCCTCCACTTT	CAWSTETGGARSPLHF
.	TRBJ2-3	.	TRBV20-1	TGCAGTGCCAGGGACCCGAGCACAGATACGCAGTATTTT	CSARDPSTDTQYF
few	TRBJ2-5	.	TRBV29-1	TGCAGCGGGGGGACTCGCGCGTTACAAGAGACCCAGTACTTC	CSGGTRALQETQYF
many	TRBJ2-7	TRBD1	TRBV30	TGTGCCTGGACGACAGGGCGAGCCTACGAGCAGTACTTC	CAWTTGRAYEQYF
many	TRBJ2-1	TRBD2	TRBV27	TGTGCCAGCAGGGGTGGGGCTAGCGGTTACAATGAGCAGTTCTTC	CASRGGASGYNEQFF
many	TRBJ1-1	.	TRBV2	TGTGCCAGCAGCACCGGGACTTCCAGCACTGAAGCTTTCTTT	CASSTGTSSTEAFF
many	TRBJ2-7	.	TRBV7-2	TGTGCCAGCAGCAGAGCGGGTGCTAACTACGAGCAGTACTTC	CASSRAGANYEQYF
few	TRBJ2-3	.	TRBV30	TGTGCCTGGACCCCTTCTAGCACAGATACGCAGTATTTT	CAWTPSSTDTQYF
many	TRBJ2-7	.	TRBV6-5	TGTGCCAGCAGCCGCGGACAGTTCTACGAGCAGTACTTC	CASSRGQFYEQYF
many	TRBJ2-3	TRBD1	TRBV29-1	TGCAGCGTTGAGCGGGACAGGGGCCCAGATACGCAGTATTTT	CSVERDRGPDTQYF
few	TRBJ2-1	.	TRBV30	TGTGCCTGGAGTCGCACAGCCAATGAGCAGTTCTTC	CAWSRTANEQFF
.	TRBJ2-7	.	TRBV20-1	TGCAGTGCTAGAGGGGAGTACGAGCAGTACTTC	CSARGEYEQYF